The T cell receptor beta chain described here comes from a study of T cells after yellow fever vaccination. The table lists this clonotype with a few counts. Antigen: not known. TCR cDNA was made by 5'RACE template switching, adding a universal primer site and UMIs. Via MiXCR, TCRdb re-called the 5' RACE reads, giving one row per CDR3 protein. Here the sample spans hundreds of thousands of distinct CDR3 sequences, approximately 15% being singletons. Study observations and caveats: The booster response re-showed most primary clones: approximately 95% CD4, almost 90% CD8. It was a small share of clonotypes that appeared in both CD4 and CD8 compartments.

Germline-derived CDR1 and CDR2 are DFQATT and SNEGSKA (reference sequence). This CDR3 spans 12 amino acids. The origin of this receptor is a man aged 25-40 years who received the YFV17D yellow fever vaccine. The chain links TRBV20-1 to TRBJ2-1, with a possible D match to TRBD2 (6 bases). Sample: PBMCs, taken on the day of the yellow fever booster vaccination. CDR3 region: CRSGRSYNEQFF. CDR3 in DNA: TGCAGGAGCGGGCGTTCCTACAATGAGCAGTTCTTC.